One and the same sample provided the 11 T cell receptor beta chains below, sequenced in a study of shared clonotypes between healthy human individuals. Clones were read by immunoSEQ multiplex PCR, and TCRdb kept only the in-frame ones, dropping some. The sample carries 150,000 to 200,000 clones, 90% to 95% recorded once. Sequenced input: naive CD4+ T cells sorted from blood. Specified subset: CD45RA+ positively selected. The receptors originated from a woman aged 25-40 years in good health.

About this clone itself: The sample holds other DNA sequences that translate to the same CDR3. The rearrangement links TRBV7-9 to TRBJ1-1, with D uncertain. Germline V gene lookup returns CDR1 SEHNR and CDR2 FQNEAQ (reference sequence). This CDR3 spans 13 amino acids. Trimming shortened V by 0 bases and J by 1 base, and 3 bases separated the two germline ends. DNA for the CDR3: TGTGCCAGCAGCTTAGCGGGGAACACTGAAGCTTTCTTT. This encodes CASSLAGNTEAFF.

This rearrangement joins TRBV5-1 to TRBJ2-5, with a weak D call TRBD1 (5 bases). The assigned J gene may be wrong: the sequence end matches TRBJ2-7 better. The CDR3 is made up of 13 amino acids. Germline CDR1 is SGHRS and CDR2 is YFSETQ. CDR3 amino acids: CASSLEGFGEQYF. The CDR3 DNA follows: TGCGCCAGCAGCTTGGAGGGGTTCGGCGAGCAGTACTTC.

The rearrangement joins TRBV28 to TRBJ2-3, with 9 bases lining up with TRBD1. The CDR3 totals 14 residues. The V gene's germline CDR1 is MDHEN and CDR2 SYDVKM. With 2 bases clipped from V and 3 bases from J, the junction kept 0 bases outside the gene matches. The CDR3 reads CASSLGTGTDTQYF. CDR3 coding DNA: TGTGCCAGCAGTTTAGGGACAGGGACAGATACGCAGTATTTT.

The rearrangement joins TRBV19 to TRBJ1-2, with a tentative D call TRBD1 (6 bases). V gave up 7 bases and J gave up 3 bases, with 18 bases separating them. Germline V CDR1 and CDR2: LNHDA, SQIVND (reference sequence). This CDR3 is built from 15 residues. CDR3 region: CASTPRGNEDYGYTF. CDR3 nucleotide sequence: TGTGCCAGTACCCCCAGGGGTAATGAGGACTATGGCTACACCTTC.

This clone came up once. This chain connects TRBV15 to TRBJ2-7, with D tentatively TRBD1 or TRBD2 (6 bases each). With 1 base removed from V and 2 bases from J, the gap between germline ends came to 12 bases. This CDR3 is 15 amino acids long. From germline, CDR1 is LNHNV and CDR2 YYDKDF (reference sequence). For the CDR3, the DNA is TGTGCCACCAGCAGAGTAGCGGACAGAGCCTACGAGCAGTACTTC. This gives the protein CATSRVADRAYEQYF.

The chain's CDR3 is CASSSHRWGQGILGYTF. The DNA for the CDR3 is TGTGCCAGCAGTTCACACCGGTGGGGACAGGGGATCCTTGGCTACACCTTC. The chain combines TRBV28 with TRBJ1-2, with 10 bases that match TRBD1. Germline lookup yields CDR1 MDHEN and CDR2 SYDVKM. The ends lost 4 bases at V and 7 bases at J; junction bases unmatched: 15. This CDR3 has 17 residues.

This clone appeared a single time. The V gene is TRBV27, the J gene TRBJ1-1; the D gene is possibly TRBD1 (6 bases). CDR3 size: 14 residues. Germline values: CDR1 MNHEY, CDR2 SMNVEV (reference sequence). V gave up 3 bases and J gave up 4 bases, with 12 bases separating them. The CDR3 sequence is CASSLSTGITEAFF. CDR3 nucleotides: TGTGCCAGCAGTTTGTCTACAGGGATCACTGAAGCTTTCTTT.

The V gene is TRBV19, the J gene TRBJ2-1; D gene unclear. This CDR3 comprises 13 residues. Between the trimmed V and J ends, which lost 8 bases and 6 bases, there was a span of 14 bases. Looked up from germline, CDR1 is LNHDA and CDR2 is SQIVND (reference sequence). CDR3 sequence reads: CASGIKTLNEQFF. The CDR3 DNA reads TGTGCCAGTGGAATTAAAACACTCAATGAGCAGTTCTTC.

The chain couples TRBV28 to TRBJ2-2; possibly TRBD1 for D (5 bases). The germline CDR1 and CDR2 sequences are MDHEN and SYDVKM. V was trimmed by 6 bases and J by 6 bases, leaving 11 bases between them. The CDR3 consists of 13 residues. This CDR3 reads CASRRIGAGELFF. The CDR3 bases are TGTGCCAGCAGAAGAATAGGGGCCGGGGAGCTGTTTTTT.

This clone occurred a few times. The chain recombines TRBV2 with TRBJ1-5; TRBD1 might be the D (6 bases). This CDR3 comprises 17 residues. Germline V gene lookup returns CDR1 SNHLY and CDR2 FYNNEI. V dropped 6 bases and J dropped 9 bases, with 27 bases sitting between them. This CDR3 is CASREGSTGPVGWPQHF. As DNA, the CDR3 is TGTGCCAGCAGAGAGGGATCGACAGGCCCGGTTGGCTGGCCCCAGCATTTT.

The J gene is TRBJ1-6, the V gene TRBV18; D uncertain. Germline CDR1 and CDR2: KGHSH and LQKENI. Trimming removed 6 bases from V and 7 bases from J, with 13 bases in between. The CDR3 runs 14 residues. The CDR3 DNA sequence: TGTGCCAGCTCCCCGGACCCGGGGAATTCACCCCTCCACTTT. Translation: CASSPDPGNSPLHF.